This TCR beta chain was observed in a study of identical twins. TCRdb redid the calling of the 5' RACE reads with MiXCR, one entry per CDR3 protein. The sample has approximately 1.8 million distinct CDR3 sequences; about 32% are singletons. V was shortened by 0 bases and J by 0 bases, with 8 bases between the two germline ends. The CDR3 length is 15 residues. From germline, CDR1 is LGHNA and CDR2 YNFKEQ. Specimen: cord blood. The chain links TRBV4-2 to TRBJ1-1, with D unclear. The source of this sequence is a newborn girl in good health. The chain's CDR3 is CASSQDRSVNTEAFF. The CDR3 bases are TGTGCCAGCAGCCAAGATCGATCGGTGAACACTGAAGCTTTCTTT.